A selection of T cell receptor beta chains follows, all from one sample in a study of blood T cell repertoires in COVID-19. TCRdb's copy holds only in-frame clones and misses some; the assay was immunoSEQ multiplex PCR. The sample contains approximately 70,000 clones, approximately 79% of which appear only once. Sequencing was done on a sample of peripheral blood. These receptors all come from a woman of 80 years or more with active or convalescent COVID-19. Each CDR3 is given without its conserved first and last residue. D genes are given only for firm matches. The size field is filled for only some rows; it gives once, few, many or a size class.

size: .
V: TRBV15
D: TRBD1
CDR3: ATSTRTGYSAEQF

size: once
V: TRBV7-6
D: .
CDR3: ASSSRGYVGDEQF

size: .
V: TRBV7-2
D: .
CDR3: ASSLGWTRSHEQY

size: .
V: TRBV14
D: TRBD1
CDR3: ASSPTGNFAGNTIY

size: .
V: TRBV5-8
D: TRBD1
CDR3: ASSLHNTGAVETQY

size: .
V: TRBV30
D: .
CDR3: AWTPETIGEQF

size: few
V: TRBV15
D: .
CDR3: ATSRDPSGFETNEKLF

size: .
V: TRBV28
D: TRBD1
CDR3: ASSLGTGYRQPQH

size: .
V: TRBV5-4
D: TRBD1
CDR3: ASSKTGEATNEKLF

size: .
V: TRBV9
D: .
CDR3: ASSVAAGNYGYT

size: .
V: TRBV2
D: TRBD1
CDR3: ASTKGGTGTYSNQPQH

size: .
V: TRBV2
D: TRBD1
CDR3: ASRQGDYSPLH